These 5 T cell receptor beta chains were all obtained from the same sample, sequenced in a study of OX40 agonist ivuxolimab in advanced cancers. Sequencing used immunoSEQ multiplex PCR; TCRdb keeps in-frame clones, though not all of them. The table shows 14,000 or so clones, with around 79% occurring only once. The material sequenced was CD4+ or CD8+ T cells sorted from blood, taken in a trial of the OX40 agonist ivuxolimab. All receptors come from an adult with an advanced solid tumor such as melanoma, head and neck, liver or kidney cancer.

This clone appeared once. The chain joins TRBV4-1 to TRBJ2-5, with a weak D call TRBD1 (5 bases). CDR1 is MGHRA, CDR2 YSYEKL, per germline. CDR3 size: 14 residues. Between the trimmed V and J ends, which lost 4 bases and 2 bases, there was a span of 11 bases. The CDR3 is CASSLQGSQETQYF. DNA for the CDR3: TGCGCCAGCAGCCTTCAGGGCTCACAAGAGACCCAGTACTTC.

V gene TRBV28 combines with J gene TRBJ1-1; D call uncertain. The ends were cut back, 3 bases at V and 4 bases at J, with 12 bases in the middle. Germline V gives CDR1 MDHEN, CDR2 SYDVKM. CDR3 length: 14 amino acids. The chain's CDR3 is CASSFRPRGTEAFF. CDR3 bases: TGTGCCAGCAGTTTTCGGCCTCGGGGCACTGAAGCTTTCTTT.

This rearrangement joins TRBV5-6 to TRBJ2-1; D not resolved. The CDR3 is made up of 13 amino acids. Trimming removed 0 bases at V and 8 bases at J, with 9 bases between. CDR1 and CDR2 (germline): SGHDT, YYEEEE. The CDR3 DNA follows: TGTGCCAGCAGCTTGGGTTCTTCCCATGAGCAGTTCTTC. It encodes CASSLGSSHEQFF.

The chain uses TRBV6-1 and TRBJ2-3; 7 bases agree with TRBD2. The germline gives CDR1 MNHNS, CDR2 SASEGT. The CDR3 spans 17 residues. J was trimmed by 0 bases and V by 2 bases; bases with no gene match: 8. The CDR3 nucleotides read TGTGCCAGCAGTGAAAATCCAGCGGGGACTAGCACAGATACGCAGTATTTT. Translated: CASSENPAGTSTDTQYF.

This chain links TRBV6-1 with TRBJ1-5; TRBD1 matches 8 bases. Germline CDR1 reads MNHNS; CDR2 reads SASEGT. V shed 6 bases and J 4 bases; nucleotides not matched to a gene: 2. CDR3 size: 13 residues. CDR3: CASRGQGNQPQHF. CDR3 bases: TGTGCCAGCAGAGGACAGGGAAATCAGCCCCAGCATTTT.